This record concerns one TCR beta chain sequence. Its antigen specificity is not known. Base-call qualities are not available, and no considerably larger clone is one nucleotide away. The data originate from a study of vaccination effects on CD4 cells after COVID-19 (dated by TCRdb to the early 2020s). Background for the entire study: To identify antigen-specific CD4+ T cell clonotypes by their expansion, the ViraFEST assay first stimulated PBMC with viral peptide pools and then applied TCR sequencing. The study compared SARS-CoV-2 spike-specific CD4+ TCR repertoires before and after mRNA vaccination in COVID-19 convalescent patients and infection-naive vaccine recipients. Each participant received two doses of an mRNA SARS-CoV-2 vaccine, either BNT162b2 or mRNA-1273. Cultures from other donors in the study were sequenced using the Oncomine TCR Beta short-read assay on an Illumina iSeq 100. Approximately 2.1 million PBMC per well were cultured in IMDM with about 4.8% human AB serum, 9 to 10 IU/ml IL-2 and gentamicin, plus 10 ug/ml peptides. A total of 10 COVID-19 convalescent patients and several SARS-CoV-2-naive healthy vaccine recipients were included in the full study.

After around 11 days of culture, CD4+ T cells were isolated with the EasySep CD4+ T cell isolation kit. Negative nucleocapsid antibody results before and after vaccination confirmed that the healthy vaccine recipients had no prior SARS-CoV-2 infection. Half of the culture medium was replaced with fresh IL-2-containing medium on days 3 and 7. Unless noted otherwise, every peptide stimulation condition was grown in triplicate wells. Using Ficoll-Paque Plus gradient centrifugation, PBMC were separated from whole blood and then either used fresh or cryopreserved at -140C. Genomic DNA was extracted from cultured CD4+ T cells with the QIAamp micro DNA kit. Receptors were amplified or captured by the immunoSEQ multiplex PCR assay. DNA from the cultured, isolated CD4+ T cells was subjected to TCR beta CDR3 sequencing. Under the source paper's analysis protocol: The analysis removed non-productive TCR sequences, trimmed reads to the CDR3 region, and retained only CDR3s that were 7 or more amino acids long. Antigen-specific clonotypes were identified using the MANAFEST web app by comparison of expansion in peptide wells against reference cultures. Positive clones required FDR<0.05 expansion versus reference and all other wells, odds ratio above 5, and frequency above 0.1% in two replicate wells. Clonotypes significantly expanded in SARS-CoV-2 spike wells and in at least one common cold coronavirus spike condition were defined as cross-reactive. CDR3 similarity was assessed by Levenshtein distance using the stringdist R package, and unrooted trees were constructed with ape in R 3.6.1. TCRdb holds this immuneACCESS table with in-frame rearrangements only. Some clones are missing; in checked studies, unresolved V genes explain under half, and the rest has no known cause. That table supplies the V and J calls and clone size; D and trimming were determined from the DNA. Counted in this sample were 50,000 to 60,000 clones; over 60% of them appeared once. 3% of the sample is taken by the ten largest.

What the research found in general, with its limitations: At late post-vaccination timepoints, both infection-induced and vaccine-induced clones showed marked clonal contraction, consistent with waning T cell responses. The study was limited by a small number of convalescent patients and lacked early post-infection timepoints. Among healthy vaccine recipients, nearly all vaccine-induced clones were SARS-CoV-2 mono-reactive, and only 1 of 255 was cross-reactive with common cold coronaviruses.

The CDR3 starts with the cysteine, ends with the phenylalanine, and has 15 residues. The CDR3 DNA has 45 bases and is translated from base 1. Taken from the germline V gene, the CDR1 and CDR2 loops are SGHRS and YFSETQ. Between the V and J ends, shortened by 0 bases and 0 bases respectively, the junction contains 7 bases. The origin of this receptor is a human donor who received a COVID-19 vaccine. This chain is built from TRBV5-1 and TRBJ2-1, with the D gene call left open. The sequenced sample was CD4+ T cells from PBMCs cultured without peptide, obtained before COVID-19 vaccination. The sequenced DNA: TGCGCCAGCAGCTTGGCGGGCAGCTCCTACAATGAGCAGTTCTTC. This sequence encodes CASSLAGSSYNEQFF. With the portions outside the CDR3 filled from the reference TRBV5-1 and TRBJ2-1 genes, the complete variable region becomes KAGVTQTPRYLIKTRGQQVTLSCSPISGHRSVSWYQQTPGQGLQFLFEYFSETQRNKGNFPGRFSGRQFSNSRSEMNVSTLELGDSALYLCASSLAGSSYNEQFFGPGTRLTVL.